Sequencing of this T cell receptor (beta chain) was carried out in a study of blood T cell repertoires in COVID-19. This clone occurred once. This CDR3 is built from 15 residues. CDR1 MNHEY and CDR2 SVGAGI come from the germline V gene. The ends lost 4 bases at V and 6 bases at J; junction bases unmatched: 11. Clones were sequenced by immunoSEQ multiplex PCR, and TCRdb holds only the in-frame ones, with some missing. The sample comprises some 350,000 clones, 91% of which are singletons, and more than 3% rests with the top ten. This TCR came from a woman aged 18 to 35 who had recovered from COVID-19. The sample taken for sequencing was peripheral blood. The chain recombines TRBV6-5 with TRBJ1-2, with 7 positions matching TRBD1. The CDR3 protein is CASSSLGGPYDGYTF. The CDR3 bases are TGTGCCAGCAGTTCGTTAGGGGGCCCCTACGATGGCTACACCTTC.